Presented here are 14 T cell receptor beta chains from one specimen sequenced in a study of neurological immune-mediated disorders. Described time point: technical triplicate 2. Via MiXCR, TCRdb re-called the 5' RACE reads, giving one row per CDR3 protein. The profile shows roughly 57,000 distinct CDR3 sequences, less than 25% of them singletons. Sequences were obtained from PBMCs. These receptors were collected from a man aged 55 to 70 with HTLV-1-associated myelopathy (HAM/TSP).

In this sample, this clonotype turned up many times. The chain links TRBV18 to TRBJ2-2, with 9 bases that match TRBD2. The V gene end was trimmed by 3 bases and the J gene end by 4 bases; junction bases not matched to a gene: 9. CDR3 length equals 17 residues. The germline gives CDR1 KGHSH, CDR2 LQKENI. The CDR3, as DNA: TGTGCCAGCTCACCCAATCTTCCAGCGGGAGGCACCGGGGAGCTGTTTTTT. It is translated as CASSPNLPAGGTGELFF.

The rearrangement joins TRBV7-9 to TRBJ2-5, with TRBD2 matching over 12 bases. The CDR3 has 15 amino acids. CDR1 and CDR2 (germline): SEHNR, FQNEAQ (reference sequence). J was trimmed by 5 bases and V by 5 bases; bases with no gene match: 6. This chain's CDR3 is CASSPTSGRWETQYF. The CDR3 DNA reads as TGTGCCAGCAGCCCGACTAGCGGGAGATGGGAGACCCAGTACTTC.

In its sample, this clonotype was seen many times. The CDR3 sequence is CASINRDNYEQYF. The CDR3 DNA reads as TGTGCCAGCATTAACCGGGACAACTACGAGCAGTACTTC. The genes are TRBV28 and TRBJ2-7; D perhaps matches TRBD1 (6 bases). The CDR3 has 13 residues. Germline V lookup: CDR1 MDHEN, CDR2 SYDVKM. Trimming left V 7 bases short and J 3 bases short, with 13 bases between.

In this sample, this clonotype turned up many times. This chain uses TRBV28 with TRBJ2-1, with D possibly TRBD2 on 6 matching bases. V was pared by 6 bases and J by 8 bases, with 20 bases between. The germline gives CDR1 MDHEN, CDR2 SYDVKM. CDR3 size: 15 residues. The chain's CDR3 is CASRLDYARLDEQFF. CDR3 nucleotides: TGTGCCAGCAGACTGGACTACGCCCGCCTCGATGAGCAGTTCTTC.

This clonotype was recorded at least ten times. V and J are TRBV6-1 and TRBJ2-5, with 11 bases lining up with TRBD2. The CDR3 runs 14 residues. Germline-derived CDR1 and CDR2 are MNHNS and SASEGT. The trim removed 6 bases at V and 1 base at J, leaving 1 base unmatched. The CDR3 DNA sequence: TGTGCCAGCAGGGGACTAGCGGCCCAAGAGACCCAGTACTTC. This gives the protein CASRGLAAQETQYF.

This chain connects TRBV28 to TRBJ2-7, with 9 bases fitting TRBD1. The CDR3 is 14 residues long. In germline, CDR1 is MDHEN, CDR2 SYDVKM. With 6 bases clipped from V and 4 bases from J, the junction kept 7 bases outside the gene matches. The CDR3 here is CASRYGDREYEQYF. The CDR3 region has the DNA TGTGCCAGCAGGTACGGGGACAGGGAGTACGAGCAGTACTTC. The entire variable domain, with the rest obtained from reference TRBV28 and TRBJ2-7, is as follows: DVKVTQSSRYLVKRTGEKVFLECVQDMDHENMFWYRQDPGLGLRLIYFSYDVKMKEKGDIPEGYSVSREKKERFSLILESASTNQTSMYLCASRYGDREYEQYFGPGTRLTVT.

This clonotype was observed many times. J is TRBJ2-1 and V is TRBV3-1, with D hard to call. Trimming shortened V by 4 bases and J by 5 bases, and 18 bases separated the two germline ends. The CDR3 sequence is 16 residues long. CDR1 is LGHDT and CDR2 is YNNKEL in the germline V gene (reference sequence). CDR3 coding DNA: TGTGCCAGCAGCCCTCATAGGACGGCGCCCGACAATGAGCAGTTCTTC. Translation: CASSPHRTAPDNEQFF.

This clonotype was seen ten or more times. This chain joins TRBV20-1 and TRBJ2-4, with D possibly TRBD2 on 5 matching bases. CDR1 and CDR2 from the germline V gene are DFQATT and SNEGSKA (reference sequence). V shed 6 bases and J shed 6 bases, with 12 bases lying between them. The CDR3 consists of 12 residues. The CDR3 protein is CSALSGLNIQYF. The DNA for the CDR3 is TGCAGTGCCTTATCGGGGTTAAACATTCAGTACTTC.

J is TRBJ1-4 and V is TRBV5-5, with unresolved D. Trimming stripped 0 bases from V and 8 bases from J, with 17 bases between. The CDR3 length is 16 residues. From germline, CDR1 is SGHKS and CDR2 YYEKEE (reference sequence). CDR3 sequence (DNA): TGTGCCAGCAGCTTGGATTCATCGGGAGGAGGGGAAAAACTGTTTTTT. The encoded protein is CASSLDSSGGGEKLFF.

This clonotype showed up many times. The chain couples TRBV28 to TRBJ2-4, with 11 positions matching TRBD1. CDR3 length: 18 amino acids. J was trimmed by 1 base and V by 4 bases; bases with no gene match: 9. Per the germline V gene, CDR1 is MDHEN and CDR2 is SYDVKM. CDR3 region: CASSSGQGVGSAKNIQYF. DNA of the CDR3: TGTGCCAGCAGTTCGGGACAGGGGGTCGGGAGCGCCAAAAACATTCAGTACTTC.

Points on this clonotype: The junction does not match germline at one end; this may be a read error. The V and J genes are TRBV20-1 and TRBJ2-1; no reliable D call. This CDR3 has 14 residues. Looked up from germline, CDR1 is DFQATT and CDR2 is SNEGSKA (reference sequence). The CDR3 nucleotides read TGCAGTGCTAGACTATCCAGCTCGTACAATGCGCAGTTCTTC. It translates to CSARLSSSYNAQFF.

This CDR3 reads CASSDRTGGPADTQYF. The DNA of the CDR3 is TGTGCCAGCAGCGACAGGACAGGGGGACCAGCAGATACGCAGTATTTT. The chain carries TRBV7-8 and TRBJ2-3; 10 bases fit TRBD1. From germline, CDR1 is SGHVS and CDR2 FQNEAQ. This CDR3 has 16 residues. The trim removed 5 bases at V and 4 bases at J, leaving 9 bases unmatched.

This clonotype was detected a few times. The chain uses TRBV19 and TRBJ1-5; 9 bases agree with TRBD1. The V gene end was trimmed by 8 bases and the J gene end by 0 bases; junction bases not matched to a gene: 8. The germline CDR1 and CDR2 sequences are LNHDA and SQIVND (reference sequence). CDR3 size: 16 residues. The CDR3 protein is CASAPGQGYSNQPQHF. CDR3 bases: TGTGCCAGTGCTCCGGGACAGGGTTATAGCAATCAGCCCCAGCATTTT.

This clonotype was seen at least ten times. The chain couples TRBV10-3 to TRBJ1-3, with D perhaps matching TRBD1 (6 bases). Germline V CDR1 and CDR2: ENHRY, SYGVKD. The CDR3 loop spans 14 amino acids. Trimming left V 10 bases short and J 1 base short, with 14 bases between. The CDR3 protein is CATTGGGSGNTIYF. The CDR3 bases are TGTGCCACCACCGGAGGGGGATCTGGAAACACCATATATTTT.